This is a list of T cell receptor beta chains from one sample in a study of cytomegalovirus exposure and HLA in healthy donors. The protocol was immunoSEQ multiplex PCR, while the TCRdb copy is restricted to in-frame clones and leaves out a portion. Of roughly 100,000 clones in the sample, approximately 81% were seen once. Input material: PBMCs. These receptors were obtained from a man aged 25 to 40 in good health and CMV-seronegative. CDR3s include the opening cysteine and the closing phenylalanine or tryptophan. D genes are given only for firm matches. Clone size, where shown, is once, few, many, or a class for clones that have expanded.

cdr3_length d_call j_call clone_size v_call cdr3_aa cdr3_nt
15 TRBD2 TRBJ2-7 - TRBV9 CASSPGGARINEQYF TGTGCCAGCAGCCCCGGGGGGGCGCGGATAAACGAGCAGTACTTC
15 TRBD1 TRBJ1-2 - TRBV4-3 CASSQGTGGVYGYTF TGCGCCAGCAGCCAAGGTACAGGGGGCGTCTATGGCTACACCTTC
15 - TRBJ2-2 - TRBV4-3 CASSQVETNTGELFF TGCGCCAGCAGCCAAGTTGAGACGAACACCGGGGAGCTGTTTTTT
17 TRBD1 TRBJ1-2 few TRBV27 CASSPRPGQLLNYGYTF TGTGCCAGCAGCCCAAGACCGGGACAGCTTCTGAACTATGGCTACACCTTC
17 TRBD1 TRBJ2-3 - TRBV5-4 CASSLGSQGVETDTQYF TGTGCCAGCAGCTTGGGCAGCCAGGGGGTTGAGACAGATACGCAGTATTTT
14 TRBD1 TRBJ1-1 - TRBV28 CASSWTGSNTEAFF TGTGCCAGCAGCTGGACAGGGTCAAACACTGAAGCTTTCTTT
13 TRBD2 TRBJ2-7 - TRBV29-1 CSVGLAGEYEQYF TGCAGCGTCGGACTAGCGGGGGAGTACGAGCAGTACTTC
14 - TRBJ2-5 once TRBV4-3 CASSRQQGQETQYF TGCGCCAGCAGCCGACAGCAGGGGCAAGAGACCCAGTACTTC
14 - TRBJ1-5 - TRBV5-1 CASSLAGSNQPQHF TGCGCCAGCAGCTTGGCCGGGAGCAATCAGCCCCAGCATTTT
15 TRBD1 TRBJ1-3 - TRBV2 CASGGQGASGNTIYF TGTGCCAGCGGAGGACAGGGGGCCTCGGGAAACACCATATATTTT
13 TRBD1 TRBJ1-1 - TRBV5-1 CASSYPGQPEAFF TGCGCCAGCAGCTATCCGGGACAGCCTGAAGCTTTCTTT
15 - TRBJ2-1 once TRBV29-1 CSVAQGLSSYNEQFF TGCAGCGTTGCGCAGGGATTGAGCTCCTACAATGAGCAGTTCTTC
16 TRBD1 TRBJ1-1 - TRBV11-2 CASSLVGQGGNTEAFF TGTGCCAGCAGCTTAGTTGGGCAGGGGGGGAACACTGAAGCTTTCTTT
14 - TRBJ2-1 - TRBV5-4 CASSLEAWGSEQFF TGTGCCAGCAGCTTGGAGGCGTGGGGCAGTGAGCAGTTCTTC
15 TRBD1 TRBJ2-1 - TRBV7-2 CASGRRDRGSNEQFF TGTGCCAGCGGGAGGAGGGACAGGGGGAGCAATGAGCAGTTCTTC
17 TRBD1 TRBJ2-1 - TRBV7-2 CASSLATDRGGVNEQFF TGTGCCAGCAGCTTAGCTACAGACAGGGGAGGAGTCAATGAGCAGTTCTTC
13 TRBD1 TRBJ2-7 - TRBV6-5 CASSYSTGGEQYF TGTGCCAGCAGTTACTCGACAGGGGGCGAGCAGTACTTC
11 - TRBJ2-7 few TRBV7-2 CASSADYEQYF TGTGCCAGCAGCGCGGACTACGAGCAGTACTTC
19 - TRBJ2-6 - TRBV9 CASSKHRSSGYSGANVLTF TGTGCCAGCAGCAAACACCGGAGTAGCGGATACTCTGGGGCCAACGTCCTGACTTTC
14 - TRBJ1-5 - TRBV6-1 CASSVWEGDQPQHF TGTGCCAGCAGCGTGTGGGAGGGAGATCAGCCCCAGCATTTT
14 - TRBJ1-3 - TRBV6-6 CASSRSSAGNTIYF TGTGCCAGCAGTCGGTCTTCGGCTGGAAACACCATATATTTT
17 - TRBJ2-6 few TRBV7-9 CASSLAPGGTGANVLTF TGTGCCAGCAGCTTAGCGCCCGGAGGTACCGGGGCCAACGTCCTGACTTTC
18 TRBD1 TRBJ2-6 - TRBV10-3 CAISESYRGSSGANVLTF TGTGCCATCAGTGAGTCATACAGGGGTAGCTCTGGGGCCAACGTCCTGACTTTC
17 - TRBJ2-1 - TRBV28 CASSFRPTALEHNEQFF TGTGCCAGCAGTTTCCGCCCCACGGCCTTGGAGCACAATGAGCAGTTCTTC
13 TRBD1 TRBJ1-1 - TRBV10-3 CAIGQGMNTEAFF TGTGCCATCGGACAGGGAATGAACACTGAAGCTTTCTTT
13 - TRBJ1-1 - TRBV2 CASAWGDGTEAFF TGTGCCAGCGCCTGGGGAGACGGCACTGAAGCTTTCTTT
18 TRBD2 TRBJ2-5 - TRBV5-6 CASSSRLAGVGSQETQYF TGTGCCAGCAGCTCGCGGCTAGCGGGAGTCGGGAGCCAAGAGACCCAGTACTTC
14 TRBD1 TRBJ1-2 - TRBV23-1 CASSQSEGAGGYTF TGCGCCAGCAGTCAATCGGAGGGGGCTGGCGGCTACACCTTC
13 - TRBJ2-7 - TRBV29-1 CSVALVSSYEQYF TGCAGCGTGGCCTTGGTAAGCTCCTACGAGCAGTACTTC
15 TRBD2 TRBJ2-7 - TRBV28 CASSLFRLARYEQYF TGTGCCAGCAGTTTATTTAGACTAGCTAGATACGAGCAGTACTTC
14 TRBD2 TRBJ2-7 few TRBV28 CASSPTAGVYEQYF TGTGCCAGCAGTCCGACAGCGGGAGTCTACGAGCAGTACTTC
14 TRBD2 TRBJ2-3 - TRBV4-3 CASRHLAGTDTQYF TGCGCCAGCAGACATCTAGCGGGCACAGATACGCAGTATTTT
16 - TRBJ2-3 once TRBV5-6 CASSPRLRTDTDTQYF TGTGCCAGCAGCCCCCGCCTTCGGACAGACACAGATACGCAGTATTTT
15 TRBD1 TRBJ2-1 - TRBV10-3 CAISPGQGTHNEQFF TGTGCCATCAGTCCTGGACAGGGCACACACAATGAGCAGTTCTTC
11 - TRBJ1-2 - TRBV6-6 CASGDSYGYTF TGTGCCAGCGGCGACAGCTATGGCTACACCTTC
16 TRBD2 TRBJ2-1 - TRBV7-9 CASKVAEISGGAGQFF TGTGCCAGCAAGGTGGCCGAGATTAGCGGGGGGGCCGGGCAGTTCTTC
15 - TRBJ1-5 - TRBV19 CASSIMQGSNQPQHF TGTGCCAGTAGTATTATGCAGGGAAGCAATCAGCCCCAGCATTTT
16 - TRBJ1-3 - TRBV19 CASSIHRQISENTIYF TGTGCCAGTAGTATACACAGACAGATTTCCGAAAACACCATATATTTT
12 - TRBJ1-5 - TRBV5-5 CASSSLSQPQHF TGTGCCAGCAGCTCCCTCTCTCAGCCCCAGCATTTT
17 TRBD1 TRBJ1-3 few TRBV7-9 CASSLEARGKIGNTIYF TGTGCCAGCAGCTTAGAGGCCAGGGGGAAGATTGGAAACACCATATATTTT
15 - TRBJ1-2 - TRBV5-3 CARSLAGPNRGGYTF TGTGCCAGAAGCTTGGCCGGTCCAAATCGGGGTGGCTACACCTTC
16 TRBD1 TRBJ2-3 - TRBV28 CASSWTGGRGTDTQYF TGTGCCAGCAGTTGGACAGGGGGCAGGGGCACAGATACGCAGTATTTT